This T cell receptor (beta chain) was sequenced during a study of T cells in Graves' hyperthyroidism and ophthalmopathy. Study-wide results and caveats: Ophthalmopathy was model-predicted a median roughly 6.2 months pre-onset.

Regions amplified from RNA transcripts were the TCR beta CDR3 regions. The HTBI primer set was used in a first-round RT-PCR of the TCR CDR3. TCRdb recomputed calls from the multiplex PCR reads with MiXCR, one row per CDR3 protein. Among 640,000 or so distinct CDR3 sequences, around 15% were seen once, and the ten largest hold around 4%. Patients having uncontrolled infection, another autoimmune disease, pregnancy or lactation were not included. In making diagnoses, clinical symptoms, serum thyroxine and TRAb, thyroid ultrasound and orbital computed tomography were all used. Over 9 ml of fresh peripheral blood supplied the PBMCs. The CDR3 totals 15 residues. With 7 bases removed from V and 2 bases from J, the gap between germline ends came to 15 bases. Germline V gene sequence: CDR1 SGDLS, CDR2 YYNGEE. This clonotype was counted a few times. Its antigen is unidentified.

The sequence came from a woman in her thirties or forties with Graves' ophthalmopathy. The chain is built from TRBV9 and TRBJ2-2; possible D gene TRBD2, 6 bases. What was sequenced was blood. The CDR3 nucleotides read TGTGCCAGCGGGGGAGGAGCCCCCAACACCGGGGAGCTGTTTTTT. Its protein product is CASGGGAPNTGELFF.